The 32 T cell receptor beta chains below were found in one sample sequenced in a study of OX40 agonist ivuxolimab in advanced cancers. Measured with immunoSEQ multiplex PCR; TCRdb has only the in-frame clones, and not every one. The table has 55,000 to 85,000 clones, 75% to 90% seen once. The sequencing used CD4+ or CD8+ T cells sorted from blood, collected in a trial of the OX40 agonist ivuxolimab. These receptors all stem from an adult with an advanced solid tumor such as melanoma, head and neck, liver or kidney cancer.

CDR3 nucleotides: TGTGCCACCAGCAGAGAATTCAAGAGGGACTATGGCTACACCTTC. The encoded protein is CATSREFKRDYGYTF. This chain connects TRBV15 to TRBJ1-2; D not certain. The CDR3 has 15 residues. Germline V gene data show CDR1 as LNHNV and CDR2 as YYDKDF (reference sequence). V dropped 0 bases and J dropped 3 bases, with 11 bases sitting between them.

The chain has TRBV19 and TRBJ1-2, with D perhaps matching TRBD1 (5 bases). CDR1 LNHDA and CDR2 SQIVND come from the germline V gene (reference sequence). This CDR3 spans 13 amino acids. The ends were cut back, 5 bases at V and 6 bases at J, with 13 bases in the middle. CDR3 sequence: CASSQGRDNGYTF. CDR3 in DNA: TGTGCCAGTAGTCAGGGTCGAGACAATGGCTACACCTTC.

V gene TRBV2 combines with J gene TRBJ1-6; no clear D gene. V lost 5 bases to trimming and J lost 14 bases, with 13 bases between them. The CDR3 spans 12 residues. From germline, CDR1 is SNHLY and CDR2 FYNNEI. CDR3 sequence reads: CASSLDTFTLHF. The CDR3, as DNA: TGTGCCAGCAGTTTAGATACATTCACCCTCCACTTT.

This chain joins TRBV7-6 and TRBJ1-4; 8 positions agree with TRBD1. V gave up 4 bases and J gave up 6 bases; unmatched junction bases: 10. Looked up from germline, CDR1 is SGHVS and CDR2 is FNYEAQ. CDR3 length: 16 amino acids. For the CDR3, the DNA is TGTGCCAGCAGCTCCACTAGGCAGGGGGCAGATGAAAAACTGTTTTTT. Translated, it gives CASSSTRQGADEKLFF.

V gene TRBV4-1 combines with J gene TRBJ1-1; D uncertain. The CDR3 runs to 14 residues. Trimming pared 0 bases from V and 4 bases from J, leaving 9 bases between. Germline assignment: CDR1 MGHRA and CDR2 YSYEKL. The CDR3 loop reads CASSQEVGITEAFF. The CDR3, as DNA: TGCGCCAGCAGCCAAGAAGTTGGAATCACTGAAGCTTTCTTT.

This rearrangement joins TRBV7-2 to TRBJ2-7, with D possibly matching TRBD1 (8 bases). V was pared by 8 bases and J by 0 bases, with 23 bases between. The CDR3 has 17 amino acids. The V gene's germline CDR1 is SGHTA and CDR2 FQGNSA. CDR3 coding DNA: TGTGCCAGCTCCAGGGCGGGGGACAGGTTCTCCTCCTACGAGCAGTACTTC. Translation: CASSRAGDRFSSYEQYF.

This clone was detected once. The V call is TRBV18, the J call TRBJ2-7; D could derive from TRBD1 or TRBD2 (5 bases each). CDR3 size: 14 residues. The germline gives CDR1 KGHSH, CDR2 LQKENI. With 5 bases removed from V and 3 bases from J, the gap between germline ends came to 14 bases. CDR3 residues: CASSKGRNLYEQYF. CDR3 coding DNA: TGTGCCAGCTCAAAGGGACGAAACCTCTACGAGCAGTACTTC.

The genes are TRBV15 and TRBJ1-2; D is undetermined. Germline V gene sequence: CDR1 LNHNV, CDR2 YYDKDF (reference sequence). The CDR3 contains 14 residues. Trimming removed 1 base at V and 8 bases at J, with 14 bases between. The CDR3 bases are TGTGCCACCAGCAGAGGGGCCCTACCGAGAGGCTACACCTTC. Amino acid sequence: CATSRGALPRGYTF.

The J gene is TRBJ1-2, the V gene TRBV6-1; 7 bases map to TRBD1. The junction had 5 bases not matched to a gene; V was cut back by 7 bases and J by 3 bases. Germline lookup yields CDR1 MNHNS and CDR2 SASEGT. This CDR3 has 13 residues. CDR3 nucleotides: TGTGCCAGCAAGGAGGGGGCGGACTATGGCTACACCTTC. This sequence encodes CASKEGADYGYTF.

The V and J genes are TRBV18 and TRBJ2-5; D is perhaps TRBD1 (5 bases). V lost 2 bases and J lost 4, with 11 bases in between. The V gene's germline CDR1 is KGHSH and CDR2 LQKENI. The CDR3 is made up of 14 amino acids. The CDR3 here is CASSPGSQGETQYF. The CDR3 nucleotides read TGTGCCAGCTCACCAGGGTCTCAGGGAGAGACCCAGTACTTC.

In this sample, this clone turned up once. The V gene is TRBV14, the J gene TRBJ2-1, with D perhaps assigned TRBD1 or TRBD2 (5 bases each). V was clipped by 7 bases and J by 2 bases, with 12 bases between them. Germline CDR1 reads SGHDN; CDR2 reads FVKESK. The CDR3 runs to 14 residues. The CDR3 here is CASTGDGTYNEQFF. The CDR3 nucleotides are TGTGCCAGCACTGGGGACGGCACCTACAATGAGCAGTTCTTC.

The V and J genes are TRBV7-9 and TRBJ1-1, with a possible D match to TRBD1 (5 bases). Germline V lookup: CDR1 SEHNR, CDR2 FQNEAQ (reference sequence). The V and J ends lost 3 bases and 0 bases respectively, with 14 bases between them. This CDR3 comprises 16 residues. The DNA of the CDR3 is TGTGCCAGCAGCTTGGTTGGAGGGACGGTGAACACTGAAGCTTTCTTT. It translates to CASSLVGGTVNTEAFF.

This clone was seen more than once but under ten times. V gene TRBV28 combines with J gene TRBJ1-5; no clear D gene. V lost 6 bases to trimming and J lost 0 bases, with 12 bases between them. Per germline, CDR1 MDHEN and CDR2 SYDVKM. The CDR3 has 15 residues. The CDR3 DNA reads TGTGCCAGCAGCCCGTCCCTTGGTAGCAATCAGCCCCAGCATTTT. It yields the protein CASSPSLGSNQPQHF.

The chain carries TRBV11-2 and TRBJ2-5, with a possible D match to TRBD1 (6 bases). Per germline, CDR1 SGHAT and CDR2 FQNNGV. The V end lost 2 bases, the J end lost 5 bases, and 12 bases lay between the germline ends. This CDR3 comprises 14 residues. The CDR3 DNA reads TGTGCCAGCAGCTTACAGGGACACCGTGAGACCCAGTACTTC. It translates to CASSLQGHRETQYF.

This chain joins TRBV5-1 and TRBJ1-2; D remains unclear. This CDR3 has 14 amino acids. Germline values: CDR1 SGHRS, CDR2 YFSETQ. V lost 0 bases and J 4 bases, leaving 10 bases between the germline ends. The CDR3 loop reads CASSLDGSGYGYTF. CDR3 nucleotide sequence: TGCGCCAGCAGCTTGGACGGGAGTGGCTATGGCTACACCTTC.

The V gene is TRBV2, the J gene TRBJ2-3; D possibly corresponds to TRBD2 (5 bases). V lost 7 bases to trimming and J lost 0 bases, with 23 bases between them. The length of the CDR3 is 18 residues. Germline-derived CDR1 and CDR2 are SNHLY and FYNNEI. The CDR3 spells CASNRPLEEVASTDTQYF. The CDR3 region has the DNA TGTGCCAGCAATCGGCCCCTTGAGGAGGTAGCCAGCACAGATACGCAGTATTTT.

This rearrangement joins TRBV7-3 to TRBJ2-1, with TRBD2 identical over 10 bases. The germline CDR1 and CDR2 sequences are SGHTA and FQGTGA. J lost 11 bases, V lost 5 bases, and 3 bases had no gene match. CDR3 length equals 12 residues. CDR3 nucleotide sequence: TGTGCCAGCAGCCAACTAGCGGGGCAGCAGTTCTTC. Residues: CASSQLAGQQFF.

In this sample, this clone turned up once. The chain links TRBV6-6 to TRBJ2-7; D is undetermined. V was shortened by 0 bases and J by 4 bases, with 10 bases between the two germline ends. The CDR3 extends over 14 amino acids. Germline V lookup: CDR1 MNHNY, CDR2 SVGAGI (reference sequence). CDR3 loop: CASSYSIWNYEQYF. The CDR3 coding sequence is TGTGCCAGCAGTTACTCGATATGGAATTACGAGCAGTACTTC.

The CDR3 DNA reads TGTGCCAGTAGTATTGAGGACAGGGTTTCAGGAAAACTGTTTTTT. Protein product: CASSIEDRVSGKLFF. V gene TRBV19 combines with J gene TRBJ1-4; 8 nucleotides line up with TRBD1. Germline V lookup: CDR1 LNHDA, CDR2 SQIVND (reference sequence). This CDR3 comprises 15 residues. Trimming took 3 bases from V and 10 from J; bases not matched to a gene: 10.

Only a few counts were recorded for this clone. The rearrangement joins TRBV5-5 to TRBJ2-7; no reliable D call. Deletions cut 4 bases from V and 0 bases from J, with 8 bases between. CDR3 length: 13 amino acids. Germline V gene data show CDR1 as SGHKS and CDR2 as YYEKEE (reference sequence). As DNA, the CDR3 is TGTGCCAGCAGCCCACCCCTCTCCTACGAGCAGTACTTC. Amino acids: CASSPPLSYEQYF. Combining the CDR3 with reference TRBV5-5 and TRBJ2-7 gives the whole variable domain DAGVTQSPTHLIKTRGQQVTLRCSPISGHKSVSWYQQVLGQGPQFIFQYYEKEERGRGNFPDRFSARQFPNYSSELNVNALLLGDSALYLCASSPPLSYEQYFGPGTRLTVT.

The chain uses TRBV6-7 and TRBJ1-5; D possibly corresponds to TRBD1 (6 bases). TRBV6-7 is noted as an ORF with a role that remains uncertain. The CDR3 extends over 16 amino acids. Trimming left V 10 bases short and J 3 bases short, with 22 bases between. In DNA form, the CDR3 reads TGTGCCATCCTAAGGGGGGGGGAAAGGGTCAATCAGCCCCAGCATTTT. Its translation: CAILRGGERVNQPQHF.

This CDR3 is CASSFRSGGEQYF. The CDR3 DNA follows: TGTGCCAGCAGCTTTCGGTCAGGGGGCGAGCAGTACTTC. The V and J genes are TRBV5-6 and TRBJ2-7, with TRBD1 matching 7 bases. This CDR3 contains 13 residues. Germline V gene data show CDR1 as SGHDT and CDR2 as YYEEEE. The junction had 5 bases not matched to a gene; V was cut back by 2 bases and J by 6 bases.

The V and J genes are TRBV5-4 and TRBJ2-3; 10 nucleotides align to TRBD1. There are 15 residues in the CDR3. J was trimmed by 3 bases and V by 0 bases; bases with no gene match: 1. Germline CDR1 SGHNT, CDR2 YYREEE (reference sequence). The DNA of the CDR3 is TGTGCCAGCAGCTTGGCGGGACAGGGGACAGATACGCAGTATTTT. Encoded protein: CASSLAGQGTDTQYF.

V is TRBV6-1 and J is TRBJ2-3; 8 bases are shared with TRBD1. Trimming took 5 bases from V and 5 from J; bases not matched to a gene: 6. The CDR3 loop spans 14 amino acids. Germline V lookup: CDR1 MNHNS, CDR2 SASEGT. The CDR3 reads CASSRWTGQDTQYF. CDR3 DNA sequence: TGTGCCAGCAGTCGCTGGACAGGGCAAGATACGCAGTATTTT.

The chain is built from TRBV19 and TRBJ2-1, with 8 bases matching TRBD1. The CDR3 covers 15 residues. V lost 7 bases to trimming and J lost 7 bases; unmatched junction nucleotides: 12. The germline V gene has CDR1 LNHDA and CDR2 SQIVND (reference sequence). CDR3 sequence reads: CASTAGQAGENEQFF. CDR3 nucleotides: TGTGCCAGTACCGCGGGACAGGCAGGAGAGAATGAGCAGTTCTTC.

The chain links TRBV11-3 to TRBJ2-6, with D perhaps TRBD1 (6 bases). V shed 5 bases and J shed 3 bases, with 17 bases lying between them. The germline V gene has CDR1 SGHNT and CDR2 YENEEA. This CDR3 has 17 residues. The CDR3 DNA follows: TGTGCCAGCAGCCCCAGGAGCCAGGGGTATGGGGCCAACGTCCTGACTTTC. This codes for CASSPRSQGYGANVLTF.

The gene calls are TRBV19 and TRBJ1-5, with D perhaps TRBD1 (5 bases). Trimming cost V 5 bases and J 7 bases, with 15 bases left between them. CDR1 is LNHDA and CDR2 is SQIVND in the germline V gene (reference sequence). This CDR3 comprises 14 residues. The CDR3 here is CASSPRATRQPQHF. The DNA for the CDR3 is TGTGCCAGTAGTCCCAGGGCTACGCGGCAGCCCCAGCATTTT.

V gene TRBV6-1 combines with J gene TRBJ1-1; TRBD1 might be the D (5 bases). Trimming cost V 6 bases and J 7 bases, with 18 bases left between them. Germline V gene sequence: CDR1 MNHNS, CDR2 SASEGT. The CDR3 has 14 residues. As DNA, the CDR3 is TGTGCCAGCAGGGTCCTACAGGCCTCCTATGAAGCTTTCTTT. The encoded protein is CASRVLQASYEAFF.

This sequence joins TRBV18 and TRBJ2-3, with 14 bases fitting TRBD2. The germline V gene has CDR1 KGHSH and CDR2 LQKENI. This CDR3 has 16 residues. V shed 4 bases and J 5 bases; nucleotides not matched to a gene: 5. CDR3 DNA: TGTGCCAGCTCACAATCCGGGACTAGCGGGGGAGATACGCAGTATTTT. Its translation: CASSQSGTSGGDTQYF.

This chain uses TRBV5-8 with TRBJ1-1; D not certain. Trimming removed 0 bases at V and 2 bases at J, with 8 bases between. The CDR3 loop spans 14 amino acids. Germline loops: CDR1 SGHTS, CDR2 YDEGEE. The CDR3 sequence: CASSLAQANTEAFF. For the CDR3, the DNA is TGTGCCAGCAGCTTGGCCCAGGCTAACACTGAAGCTTTCTTT.

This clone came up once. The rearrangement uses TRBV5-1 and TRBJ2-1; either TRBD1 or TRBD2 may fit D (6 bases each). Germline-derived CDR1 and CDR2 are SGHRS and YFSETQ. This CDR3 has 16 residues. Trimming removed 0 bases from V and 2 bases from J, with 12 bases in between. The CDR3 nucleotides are TGCGCCAGCAGCTTGGAACCCGGGGGCGCCTACAATGAGCAGTTCTTC. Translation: CASSLEPGGAYNEQFF.

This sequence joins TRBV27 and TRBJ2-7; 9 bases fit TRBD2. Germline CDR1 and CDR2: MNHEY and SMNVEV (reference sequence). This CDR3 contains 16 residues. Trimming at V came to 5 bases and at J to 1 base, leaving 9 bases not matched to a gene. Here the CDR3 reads CASSDSAGGRSYEQYF. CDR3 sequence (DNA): TGTGCCAGCAGTGACTCAGCGGGGGGCCGTTCCTACGAGCAGTACTTC.